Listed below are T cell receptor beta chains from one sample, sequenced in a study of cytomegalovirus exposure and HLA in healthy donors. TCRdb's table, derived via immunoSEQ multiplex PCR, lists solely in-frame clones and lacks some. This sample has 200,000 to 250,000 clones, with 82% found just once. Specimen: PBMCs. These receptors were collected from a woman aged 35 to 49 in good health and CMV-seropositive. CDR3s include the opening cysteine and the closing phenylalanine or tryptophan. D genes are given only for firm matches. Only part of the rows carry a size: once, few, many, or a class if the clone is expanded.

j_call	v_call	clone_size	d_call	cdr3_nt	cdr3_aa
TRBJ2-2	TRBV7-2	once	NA	TGTGCCAGCAGCTTATCCCCAATCACCGGGGAGCTGTTTTTT	CASSLSPITGELFF
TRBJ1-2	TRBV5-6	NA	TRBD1	TGTGCCAGCAGCACCGAAGGGGGCCGGTATGGCTACACCTTC	CASSTEGGRYGYTF
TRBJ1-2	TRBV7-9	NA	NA	TGTGCCAGCAGCTTAGCTCAGGGGAGCTATGGCTACACCTTC	CASSLAQGSYGYTF
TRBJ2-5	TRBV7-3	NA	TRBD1	TGTGCCAGCAGCTTAAGGGGGACAGGGGTCCAAGAGACCCAGTACTTC	CASSLRGTGVQETQYF
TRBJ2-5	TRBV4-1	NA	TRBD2	TGCGCCAGCAGCCAATATATTGGCGGGAGGGGGGGTGAGACCCAGTACTTC	CASSQYIGGRGGETQYF
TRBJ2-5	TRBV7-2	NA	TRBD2	TGTGCCAGCAGCTGGACTAGCTCAACGTCAGAGACCCAGTACTTC	CASSWTSSTSETQYF
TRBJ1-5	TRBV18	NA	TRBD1	TGTGCCAGCTCACCTACGCAGGGGGCCAGTCAGCCCCAGCATTTT	CASSPTQGASQPQHF
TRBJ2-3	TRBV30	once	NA	TGTGCCCGGAGGCAAGCAACAGATACGCAGTATTTT	CARRQATDTQYF
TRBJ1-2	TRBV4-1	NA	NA	TGCGCCAGCAGCCAAGTGCGGACAGTTAATGGCTACACCTTC	CASSQVRTVNGYTF
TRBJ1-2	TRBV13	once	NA	TGTGCCAGCAGCTTAGCCCAAGGAATAGGGGGTAACTATGGCTACACCTTC	CASSLAQGIGGNYGYTF
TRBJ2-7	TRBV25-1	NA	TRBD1	TGTGCCAGCAGTGTCCGGGACAGGGGCTCCGAGCAGTACTTC	CASSVRDRGSEQYF
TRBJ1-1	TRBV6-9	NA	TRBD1	TGTGCCAGCAGGGGGGACAGGGGGAAAAGAATCGGGAACACTGAAGCTTTCTTT	CASRGDRGKRIGNTEAFF
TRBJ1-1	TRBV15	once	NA	TGTGCCACCAGGCAGGGGAGGGGGAACACTGAAGCTTTCTTT	CATRQGRGNTEAFF
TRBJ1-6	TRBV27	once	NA	TGTGCCAGCAGATGGGGGCCAGACTCCTATAATTCACCCCTCCACTTT	CASRWGPDSYNSPLHF
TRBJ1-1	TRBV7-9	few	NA	TGTTCCAGCCGGTTAGGGGCGAACACTGAAGCTTTCTTT	CSSRLGANTEAFF
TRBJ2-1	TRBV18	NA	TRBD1	TGTGCCAGCTCACCAACAGGGGCCGTTGAGCAGTTCTTC	CASSPTGAVEQFF
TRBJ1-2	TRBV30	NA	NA	TGTGCCGTCGGGGTCTATGGCTACACCTTC	CAVGVYGYTF
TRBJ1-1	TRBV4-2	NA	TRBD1	TGTGCCAGCAGCCCTCCCGCGCCGAACAGGGGGAACACTGAAGCTTTCTTT	CASSPPAPNRGNTEAFF
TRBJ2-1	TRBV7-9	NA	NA	TGTGCCAGCAGCTTTTGGAGGGGGCACAATGAGCAGTTCTTC	CASSFWRGHNEQFF
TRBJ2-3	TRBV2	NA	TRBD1	TGTGCCAGCAGTGAACAGGGGGCAGGCACAGATACGCAGTATTTT	CASSEQGAGTDTQYF
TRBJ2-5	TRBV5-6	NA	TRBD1	TGTGCCAGCAGCTTGGGGGACAGTGTTGAGCAGTACTTC	CASSLGDSVEQYF